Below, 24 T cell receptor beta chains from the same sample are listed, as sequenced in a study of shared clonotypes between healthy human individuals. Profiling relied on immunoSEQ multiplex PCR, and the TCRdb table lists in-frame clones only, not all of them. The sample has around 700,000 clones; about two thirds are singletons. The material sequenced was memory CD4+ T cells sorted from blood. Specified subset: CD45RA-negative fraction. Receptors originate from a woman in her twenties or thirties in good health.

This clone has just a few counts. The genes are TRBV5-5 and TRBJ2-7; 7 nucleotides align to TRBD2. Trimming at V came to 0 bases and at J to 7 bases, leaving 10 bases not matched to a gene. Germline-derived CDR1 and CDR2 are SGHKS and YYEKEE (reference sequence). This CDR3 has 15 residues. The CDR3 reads CASSLADSRGEEQYF. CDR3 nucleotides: TGTGCCAGCAGCTTGGCTGATAGCCGGGGGGAGGAGCAGTACTTC.

This CDR3 reads CASSHGTSWGGEQFF. The CDR3 nucleotides read TGTGCCAGCAGCCACGGGACTTCCTGGGGCGGCGAGCAGTTCTTC. The J gene is TRBJ2-1, the V gene TRBV14; a possible D gene is TRBD2 (6 bases). This CDR3 has 15 residues. The germline V gene encodes CDR1 SGHDN and CDR2 FVKESK. Trimming pared 3 bases from V and 10 bases from J, leaving 19 bases between.

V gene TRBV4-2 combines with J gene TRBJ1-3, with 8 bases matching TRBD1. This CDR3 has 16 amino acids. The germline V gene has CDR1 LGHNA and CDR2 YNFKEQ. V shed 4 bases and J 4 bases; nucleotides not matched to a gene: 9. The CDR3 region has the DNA TGTGCCAGCAGCCGGGACAGGCAGGGGGACGGAAACACCATATATTTT. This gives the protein CASSRDRQGDGNTIYF.

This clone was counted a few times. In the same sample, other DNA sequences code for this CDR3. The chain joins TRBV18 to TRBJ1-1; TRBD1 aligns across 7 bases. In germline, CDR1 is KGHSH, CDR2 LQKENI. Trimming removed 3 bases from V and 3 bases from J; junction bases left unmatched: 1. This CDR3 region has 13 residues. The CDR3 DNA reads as TGTGCCAGCTCACCCCAGGGGGACACTGAAGCTTTCTTT. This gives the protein CASSPQGDTEAFF.

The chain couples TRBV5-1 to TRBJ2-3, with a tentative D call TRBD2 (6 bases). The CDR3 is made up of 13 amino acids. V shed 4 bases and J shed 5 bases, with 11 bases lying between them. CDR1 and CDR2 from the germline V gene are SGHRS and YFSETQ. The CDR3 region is CASSLRAGDTQYF. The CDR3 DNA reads TGCGCCAGCAGCCTGCGAGCGGGAGATACGCAGTATTTT.

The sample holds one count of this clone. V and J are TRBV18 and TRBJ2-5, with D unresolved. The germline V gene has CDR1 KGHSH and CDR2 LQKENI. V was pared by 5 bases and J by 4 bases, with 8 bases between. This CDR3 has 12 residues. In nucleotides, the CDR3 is TGTGCCAGCTCAGGAATCGGAGAGACCCAGTACTTC. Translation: CASSGIGETQYF.

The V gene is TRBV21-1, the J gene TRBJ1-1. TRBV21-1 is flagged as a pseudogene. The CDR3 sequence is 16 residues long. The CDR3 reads CASSKALALPVGEAFF. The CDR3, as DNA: TGTGCCAGCAGCAAAGCGCTCGCGCTTCCGGTAGGCGAAGCTTTCTTT.

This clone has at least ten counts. CDR3 in amino acids: CASSPVGVGTEAFF. DNA of the CDR3: TGTGCCAGCTCACCAGTAGGCGTCGGGACTGAAGCTTTCTTT. The chain recombines TRBV18 with TRBJ1-1; the D is unclear. The CDR3 covers 14 residues. The ends were cut back, 2 bases at V and 5 bases at J, with 12 bases in the middle. The V gene's germline CDR1 is KGHSH and CDR2 LQKENI.

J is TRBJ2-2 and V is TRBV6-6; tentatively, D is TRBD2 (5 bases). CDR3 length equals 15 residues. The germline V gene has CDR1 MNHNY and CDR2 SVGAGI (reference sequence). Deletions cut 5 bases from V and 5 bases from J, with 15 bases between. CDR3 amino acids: CASSQRSFQTGELFF. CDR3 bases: TGTGCCAGCAGTCAGCGGTCATTTCAGACCGGGGAGCTGTTTTTT.

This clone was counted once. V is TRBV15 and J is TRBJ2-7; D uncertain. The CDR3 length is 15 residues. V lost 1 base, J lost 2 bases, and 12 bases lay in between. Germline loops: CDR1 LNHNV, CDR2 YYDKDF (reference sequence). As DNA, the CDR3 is TGTGCCACCAGCAGAGGTGGTCGCCTGGCCTACGAGCAGTACTTC. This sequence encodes CATSRGGRLAYEQYF.

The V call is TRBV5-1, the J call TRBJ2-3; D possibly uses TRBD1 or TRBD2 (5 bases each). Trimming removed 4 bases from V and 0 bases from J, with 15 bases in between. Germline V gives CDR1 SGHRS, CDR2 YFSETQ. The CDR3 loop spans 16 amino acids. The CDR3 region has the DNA TGCGCCAGCAGCACAGCGACGGGACCCAGCACAGATACGCAGTATTTT. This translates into CASSTATGPSTDTQYF.

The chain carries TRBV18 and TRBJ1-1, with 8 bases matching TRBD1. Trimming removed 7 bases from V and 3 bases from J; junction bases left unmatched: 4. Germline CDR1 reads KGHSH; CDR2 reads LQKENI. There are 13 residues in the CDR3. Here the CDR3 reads CASLGQGHTEAFF. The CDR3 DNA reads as TGTGCCAGCTTAGGACAGGGTCACACTGAAGCTTTCTTT.

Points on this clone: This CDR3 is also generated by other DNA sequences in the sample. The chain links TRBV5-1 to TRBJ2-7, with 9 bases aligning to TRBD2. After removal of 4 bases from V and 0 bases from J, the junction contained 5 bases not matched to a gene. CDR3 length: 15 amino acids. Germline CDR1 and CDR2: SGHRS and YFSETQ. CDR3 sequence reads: CASSLSGGSSYEQYF. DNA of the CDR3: TGCGCCAGCAGCCTTAGCGGGGGAAGCTCCTACGAGCAGTACTTC.

The DNA of the CDR3 is TGTGCCAGCAGTCCAAACGAAAGAGGGACATACTCTGGGGCCAACGTCCTGACTTTC. Translating it yields CASSPNERGTYSGANVLTF. V is TRBV27 and J is TRBJ2-6, with D tentatively TRBD1 (6 bases). V gave up 5 bases and J gave up 0 bases, with 20 bases separating them. Germline V gene lookup returns CDR1 MNHEY and CDR2 SMNVEV (reference sequence). This CDR3 region has 19 residues.

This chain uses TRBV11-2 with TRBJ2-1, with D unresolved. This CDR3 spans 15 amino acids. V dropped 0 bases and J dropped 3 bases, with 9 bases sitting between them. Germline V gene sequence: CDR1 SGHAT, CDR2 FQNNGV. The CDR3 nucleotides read TGTGCCAGCAGCTTAGAGGGTAGAGGCTACAATGAGCAGTTCTTC. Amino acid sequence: CASSLEGRGYNEQFF.

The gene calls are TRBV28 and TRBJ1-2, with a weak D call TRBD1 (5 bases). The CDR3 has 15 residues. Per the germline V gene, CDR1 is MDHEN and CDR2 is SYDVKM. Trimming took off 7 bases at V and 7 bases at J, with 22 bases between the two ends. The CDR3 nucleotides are TGTGCCAGCAACGTTGGTGGGCAGGGTCGGCGTGGCTACACCTTC. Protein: CASNVGGQGRRGYTF.

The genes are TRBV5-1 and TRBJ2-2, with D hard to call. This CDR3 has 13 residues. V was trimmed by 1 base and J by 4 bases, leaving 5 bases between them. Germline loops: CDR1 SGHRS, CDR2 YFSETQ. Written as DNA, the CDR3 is TGCGCCAGCAGCTTGATAGTCACCGGGGAGCTGTTTTTT. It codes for CASSLIVTGELFF.

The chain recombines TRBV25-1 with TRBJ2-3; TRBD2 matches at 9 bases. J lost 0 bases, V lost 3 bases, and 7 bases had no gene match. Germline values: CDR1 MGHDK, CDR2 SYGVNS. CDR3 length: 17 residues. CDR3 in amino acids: CASSDPAGGASTDTQYF. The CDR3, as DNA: TGTGCCAGCAGTGATCCAGCGGGAGGCGCTAGCACAGATACGCAGTATTTT.

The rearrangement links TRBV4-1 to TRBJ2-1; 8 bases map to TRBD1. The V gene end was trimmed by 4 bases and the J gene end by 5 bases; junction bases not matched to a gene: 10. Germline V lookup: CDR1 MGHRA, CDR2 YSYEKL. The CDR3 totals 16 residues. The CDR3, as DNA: TGCGCCAGCAGCCTTCAGGGGGCTTCGGGGCACAATGAGCAGTTCTTC. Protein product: CASSLQGASGHNEQFF.

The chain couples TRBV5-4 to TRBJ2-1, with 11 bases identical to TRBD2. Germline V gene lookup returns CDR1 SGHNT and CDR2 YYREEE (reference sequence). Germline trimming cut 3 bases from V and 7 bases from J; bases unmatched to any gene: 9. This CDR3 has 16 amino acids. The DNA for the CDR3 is TGTGCCAGCAGCTCGCTAGCGGGAGGAGAGAGGAATGAGCAGTTCTTC. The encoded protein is CASSSLAGGERNEQFF. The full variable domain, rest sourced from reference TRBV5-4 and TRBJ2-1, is ETGVTQSPTHLIKTRGQQVTLRCSSQSGHNTVSWYQQALGQGPQFIFQYYREEENGRGNFPPRFSGLQFPNYSSELNVNALELDDSALYLCASSSLAGGERNEQFFGPGTRLTVL.

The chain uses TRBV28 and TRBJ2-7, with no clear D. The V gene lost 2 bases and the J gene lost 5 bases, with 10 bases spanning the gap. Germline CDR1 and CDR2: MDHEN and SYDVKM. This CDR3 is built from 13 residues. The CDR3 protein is CASSLVVGHEQYF. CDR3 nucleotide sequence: TGTGCCAGCAGTTTAGTGGTAGGCCACGAGCAGTACTTC. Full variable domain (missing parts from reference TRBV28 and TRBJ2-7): DVKVTQSSRYLVKRTGEKVFLECVQDMDHENMFWYRQDPGLGLRLIYFSYDVKMKEKGDIPEGYSVSREKKERFSLILESASTNQTSMYLCASSLVVGHEQYFGPGTRLTVT.

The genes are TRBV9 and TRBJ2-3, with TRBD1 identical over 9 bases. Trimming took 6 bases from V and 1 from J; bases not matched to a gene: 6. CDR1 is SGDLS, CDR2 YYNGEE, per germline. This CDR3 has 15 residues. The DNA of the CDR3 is TGTGCCAGCACACAGGGGGCCGGGGGCACAGATACGCAGTATTTT. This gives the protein CASTQGAGGTDTQYF.

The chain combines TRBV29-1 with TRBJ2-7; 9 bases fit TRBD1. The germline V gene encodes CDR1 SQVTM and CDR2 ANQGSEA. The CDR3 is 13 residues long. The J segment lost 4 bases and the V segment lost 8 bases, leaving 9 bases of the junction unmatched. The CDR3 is CSPGRDREYEQYF. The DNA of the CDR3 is TGCAGCCCGGGACGGGACAGGGAATACGAGCAGTACTTC.

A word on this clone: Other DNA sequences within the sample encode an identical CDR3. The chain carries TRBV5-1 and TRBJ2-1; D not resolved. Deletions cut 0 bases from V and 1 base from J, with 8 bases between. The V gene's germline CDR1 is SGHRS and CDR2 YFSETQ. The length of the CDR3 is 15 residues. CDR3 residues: CASSLASGSYNEQFF. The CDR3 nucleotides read TGCGCCAGCAGCTTGGCCTCCGGGTCCTACAATGAGCAGTTCTTC.